This is a list of T cell receptor beta chains from one sample in a study of T cells in Graves' hyperthyroidism and ophthalmopathy. From the multiplex PCR reads, TCRdb called clonotypes with MiXCR, one entry per CDR3 protein. Here the sample spans some 510,000 distinct CDR3 sequences, 20% being singletons. Material: blood. Receptors originate from a young man with Graves' hyperthyroidism. CDR3s include the opening cysteine and the closing phenylalanine or tryptophan. Fields, in order: J gene, V gene, clone size, D gene, CDR3 protein, CDR3 DNA. A D gene is named only where the DNA matches it firmly. The size entry is marked missing in some rows and otherwise reads once, few, many or a size class.

>TRBJ1-2|TRBV30|many|-
CAWSPGTPYGYTF
TGTGCCTGGAGTCCCGGGACACCTTATGGCTACACCTTC
>TRBJ2-3|TRBV12-5|-|TRBD1
CASSRQGTTDTQYF
TGTGCTAGCTCACGACAGGGAACCACAGATACGCAGTATTTT
>TRBJ1-1|TRBV6-4|-|TRBD1
CASSDQGQGRPNTEAFF
TGTGCCAGCAGTGACCAGGGACAGGGAAGACCGAACACTGAAGCTTTCTTT
>TRBJ2-5|TRBV11-3|many|-
CASSLFREETQYF
TGTGCCAGCAGCTTATTTCGGGAAGAGACCCAGTACTTC
>TRBJ1-1|TRBV11-3|-|-
CASSLSGTPNTEAFF
TGTGCCAGCAGCTTATCGGGCACGCCGAACACTGAAGCTTTCTTT
>TRBJ1-1|TRBV19|many|-
CASSIVREAFF
TGTGCCAGTAGTATTGTCAGAGAAGCTTTCTTT
>TRBJ2-5|TRBV15|many|-
CATSREDQTQYF
TGTGCCACCAGCAGAGAAGATCAGACCCAGTACTTC
>TRBJ1-6|TRBV19|few|TRBD1
CASSFLGTGSRNSPLHF
TGTGCCAGTAGTTTTCTCGGGACAGGGAGTCGTAATTCACCCCTCCACTTT
>TRBJ2-7|TRBV11-1|-|-
CASSPRRTSYEQYF
TGTGCCAGCAGCCCCCGACGGACCTCCTACGAGCAGTACTTC
>TRBJ1-2|TRBV15|many|-
CATVNAKQGYRWGYTF
TGTGCCACGGTTAATGCGAAACAGGGATATCGGTGGGGCTACACCTTC
>TRBJ1-5|TRBV19|many|-
CASSTSDRSNQPQHF
TGTGCCAGTAGTACCTCGGACAGAAGCAATCAGCCCCAGCATTTT
>TRBJ2-3|TRBV7-6|-|-
CASSFSPPADTQYF
TGTGCCAGCAGCTTTTCCCCCCCCGCAGATACGCAGTATTTT
>TRBJ1-1|TRBV28|-|-
CASSPSGDYTEAFF
TGCGCCAGCAGCCCCTCGGGGGATTACACTGAAGCTTTCTTT
>TRBJ2-7|TRBV11-2|many|-
CASSYDAGTTYEQYF
TGTGCCAGCAGCTATGACGCAGGGACCACCTACGAGCAGTACTTC
>TRBJ2-3|TRBV5-1|few|TRBD1
CASSLVTGAGTDTQYF
TGCGCCAGCAGCTTGGTGACAGGGGCTGGCACAGATACGCAGTATTTT
>TRBJ2-7|TRBV6-1|many|TRBD1
CASSDWTGNEQYF
TGTGCCAGCAGTGACTGGACAGGGAACGAGCAGTACTTC
>TRBJ1-2|TRBV11-2|many|TRBD1
CASSLVGQGPYYGYTF
TGTGCCAGCAGCTTAGTGGGACAGGGCCCTTACTATGGCTACACCTTC
>TRBJ1-2|TRBV6-2/TRBV6-3|-|TRBD1
CASSTLDRGQDYTF
TGTGCCAGCAGTACCCTGGACAGGGGGCAGGACTACACCTTC
>TRBJ2-7|TRBV18|few|-
CASSPNGYEQYF
TGTGCCAGCTCACCAAACGGCTACGAGCAGTACTTC
>TRBJ2-1|TRBV6-1|-|TRBD2
CASSAASGDNEQFF
TGTGCCAGCAGTGCGGCTAGCGGGGACAATGAGCAGTTCTTC
>TRBJ2-5|TRBV6-2/TRBV6-3|many|TRBD2
CASSLSGGPQETQYF
TGTGCCAGCAGCCTTAGCGGGGGGCCTCAAGAGACCCAGTACTTC
>TRBJ2-7|TRBV6-1|many|-
CASSVVGKYEQYF
TGTGCCAGCAGTGTTGTTGGGAAATACGAGCAGTACTTC
>TRBJ1-1|TRBV20-1|-|-
CSAKRVTEAFF
TGCAGTGCTAAACGGGTCACTGAAGCTTTCTTT
>TRBJ1-5|TRBV28|many|-
CASSLVGPQPQHF
TGTGCCAGCAGTCTAGTGGGCCCACAGCCCCAGCATTTT
>TRBJ1-2|TRBV3-1|many|-
CASSQGPTIYGYTF
TGTGCCAGCAGCCAAGGACCTACCATCTATGGCTACACCTTC
>TRBJ1-2|TRBV6-1|many|-
CASSLGVYRNYGYTF
TGTGCCAGCAGCCTCGGCGTTTATCGTAACTATGGCTACACCTTC
>TRBJ2-7|TRBV6-1|-|-
CASSESRPYEQYF
TGTGCCAGCAGTGAATCCCGACCCTACGAGCAGTACTTC
>TRBJ1-1|TRBV6-5|few|-
CASSLDVNLPGAFF
TGTGCCAGCAGTTTGGACGTTAATTTACCTGGAGCTTTCTTT
>TRBJ1-5|TRBV15|-|-
CATSRAIPNRYYSNQPQHF
TGTGCCACCAGCAGAGCTATACCGAACAGGTACTATAGCAATCAGCCCCAGCATTTT
>TRBJ2-7|TRBV27|many|TRBD2
CASGKSGGITYEQYF
TGTGCCAGCGGAAAAAGCGGGGGGATAACCTACGAGCAGTACTTC
>TRBJ1-5|TRBV6-1|many|-
CASSEVAVGGADQPQHF
TGTGCCAGCAGTGAAGTCGCAGTTGGGGGGGCGGATCAGCCCCAGCATTTT
>TRBJ2-5|TRBV2|many|TRBD1
CASSGGQLQETQYF
TGTGCCAGCAGTGGGGGACAGCTCCAAGAGACCCAGTACTTC
>TRBJ1-1|TRBV18|-|-
CASSQPTMNTEAFF
TGTGCCAGCTCACAGCCGACCATGAACACTGAAGCTTTCTTT
>TRBJ2-1|TRBV20-1|-|-
CSARVGGRGLNEQFF
TGCAGTGCTAGAGTCGGGGGCAGGGGTTTGAATGAGCAGTTCTTC
>TRBJ2-7|TRBV7-9|many|TRBD1
CASSPGGQGRYEQYF
TGTGCCAGCAGCCCAGGAGGACAGGGACGCTACGAGCAGTACTTC
>TRBJ1-2|TRBV5-1|-|-
CASRGGPGELSGYTF
TGCGCCAGCAGGGGGGGGCCAGGGGAATTGAGCGGCTACACCTTC
>TRBJ1-2|TRBV6-1|many|-
CASSDGQIYGYTF
TGTGCCAGCAGTGACGGACAGATCTATGGCTACACCTTC
>TRBJ1-2|TRBV28|many|-
CASSFFRPGPQKGYGYTF
TGTGCCAGCAGTTTTTTCAGACCGGGCCCTCAAAAAGGATATGGCTACACCTTC
>TRBJ1-1|TRBV5-1|many|-
CASSSLRDATEAFF
TGCGCCAGCAGCTCGCTACGGGACGCAACTGAAGCTTTCTTT
>TRBJ1-1|TRBV28|many|-
CASSPHPQEGTEAFF
TGTGCCAGTAGCCCACACCCCCAGGAGGGCACTGAAGCTTTCTTT
>TRBJ2-2|TRBV2|many|-
CASSYKNTGELFF
TGTGCCAGCAGTTACAAGAACACCGGGGAGCTGTTTTTT
>TRBJ1-1|TRBV12-3/TRBV12-4|-|-
CASSFHRGRTEAFF
TGTGCCAGCAGTTTCCATCGGGGGCGGACTGAAGCTTTCTTT
>TRBJ2-7|TRBV7-3|few|-
CASSPALTNRDEQYF
TGTGCCAGCAGCCCCGCCCTCACGAACAGGGACGAGCAGTACTTC
>TRBJ2-2|TRBV12-3/TRBV12-4|-|TRBD2
CASSSRGGPNTGELFF
TGTGCCAGCAGTTCGCGGGGGGGCCCGAACACCGGGGAGCTGTTTTTT
>TRBJ1-2|TRBV11-2|many|-
CASSLAPYGYTF
TGTGCCAGCAGCTTAGCACCGTATGGCTACACCTTC
>TRBJ2-7|TRBV12-3/TRBV12-4|many|-
CASSRGTGAYEQYF
TGTGCCAGCAGCCGCGGGACTGGGGCCTACGAGCAGTACTTC
>TRBJ1-5|TRBV6-1|many|-
CASRPRVGPQHF
TGTGCCAGCAGGCCACGGGTGGGACCCCAGCATTTT
>TRBJ2-4|TRBV2|-|-
CASSELGENIQYF
TGTGCCAGCAGTGAGCTAGGTGAAAACATTCAGTACTTC
>TRBJ1-5|TRBV28|many|-
CASSPGRLRYSNQPQHF
TGTGCCAGCAGTCCTGGAAGGTTAAGGTATAGCAATCAGCCCCAGCATTTT
>TRBJ2-5|TRBV11-2|many|-
CASSFRSVETQYF
TGTGCCAGCAGCTTTAGGAGCGTGGAGACCCAGTACTTC
>TRBJ2-5|TRBV3-1|-|-
CASSQGPVQAETQYF
TGTGCCAGCAGCCAAGGTCCTGTCCAGGCGGAGACCCAGTACTTC
>TRBJ2-5|TRBV6-1|-|-
CATAAVQETQYF
TGTGCCACCGCGGCGGTCCAAGAGACCCAGTACTTC
>TRBJ2-7|TRBV12-3/TRBV12-4|many|-
CASSYLDEQYF
TGTGCCAGCAGTTACCTCGACGAGCAGTACTTC
>TRBJ1-1|TRBV9|few|-
CASSVATVNTEAFF
TGTGCCAGCAGCGTAGCTACGGTGAACACTGAAGCTTTCTTT
>TRBJ1-2|TRBV6-2/TRBV6-3|many|-
CASSLLGTEPPYGYTF
TGTGCCAGCAGCCTACTCGGGACCGAGCCACCCTATGGCTACACCTTC
>TRBJ1-5|TRBV12-3/TRBV12-4|many|TRBD1
CASSQRTGGNQPQHF
TGTGCCAGCAGCCAAAGGACAGGGGGCAATCAGCCCCAGCATTTT
>TRBJ1-5|TRBV7-2|many|-
CASSLASGESNQPQHF
TGTGCCAGCAGCTTAGCGTCGGGGGAAAGCAATCAGCCCCAGCATTTT